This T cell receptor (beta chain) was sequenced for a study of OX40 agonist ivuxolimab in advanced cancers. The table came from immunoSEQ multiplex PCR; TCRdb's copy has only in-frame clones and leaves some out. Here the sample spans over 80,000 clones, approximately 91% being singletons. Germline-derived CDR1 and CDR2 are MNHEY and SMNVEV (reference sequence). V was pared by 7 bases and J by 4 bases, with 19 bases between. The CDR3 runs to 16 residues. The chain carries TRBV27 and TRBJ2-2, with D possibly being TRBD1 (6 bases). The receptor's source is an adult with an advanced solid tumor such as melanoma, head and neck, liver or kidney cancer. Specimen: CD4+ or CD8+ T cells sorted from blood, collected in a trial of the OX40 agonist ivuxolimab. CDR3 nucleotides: TGTGCCAGCACGTCCCTGCGGACAGCCTCCACCGGGGAGCTGTTTTTT. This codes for CASTSLRTASTGELFF.